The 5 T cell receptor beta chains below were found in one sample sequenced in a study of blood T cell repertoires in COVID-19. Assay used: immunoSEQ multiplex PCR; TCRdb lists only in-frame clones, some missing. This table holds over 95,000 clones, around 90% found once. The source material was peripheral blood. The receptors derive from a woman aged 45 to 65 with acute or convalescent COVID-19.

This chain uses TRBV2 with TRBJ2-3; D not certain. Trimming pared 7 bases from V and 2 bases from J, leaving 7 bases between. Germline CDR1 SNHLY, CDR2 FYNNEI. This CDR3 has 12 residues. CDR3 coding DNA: TGTGCCAGCATTACAACCACAGATACGCAGTATTTT. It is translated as CASITTTDTQYF. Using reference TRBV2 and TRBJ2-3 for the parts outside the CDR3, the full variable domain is EPEVTQTPSHQVTQMGQEVILRCVPISNHLYFYWYRQILGQKVEFLVSFYNNEISEKSEIFDDQFSVERPDGSNFTLKIRSTKLEDSAMYFCASITTTDTQYFGPGTRLTVL.

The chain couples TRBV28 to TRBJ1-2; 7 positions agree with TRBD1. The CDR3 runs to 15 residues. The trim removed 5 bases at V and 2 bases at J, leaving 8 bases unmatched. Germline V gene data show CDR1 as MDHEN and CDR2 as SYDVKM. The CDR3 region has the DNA TGTGCCAGCAGTGAGGAAGGGGGCTGGAACTATGGCTACACCTTC. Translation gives CASSEEGGWNYGYTF.

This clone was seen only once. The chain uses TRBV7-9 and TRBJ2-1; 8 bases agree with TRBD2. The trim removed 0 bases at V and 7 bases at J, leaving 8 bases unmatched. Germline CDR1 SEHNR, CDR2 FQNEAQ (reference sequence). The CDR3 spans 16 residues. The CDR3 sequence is CASSLAPGRAGNEQFF. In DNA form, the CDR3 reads TGTGCCAGCAGCTTAGCACCCGGGAGGGCGGGAAATGAGCAGTTCTTC.

Written as DNA, the CDR3 is TGTGCCAGCAGCGTAATGGGACAGGGAGGAAACACCATATATTTT. As protein: CASSVMGQGGNTIYF. The chain joins TRBV9 to TRBJ1-3, with 9 bases aligning to TRBD1. Germline lookup yields CDR1 SGDLS and CDR2 YYNGEE. The V segment lost 1 base and the J segment 4 bases; nucleotides outside the gene matches: 3. This CDR3 has 15 residues.

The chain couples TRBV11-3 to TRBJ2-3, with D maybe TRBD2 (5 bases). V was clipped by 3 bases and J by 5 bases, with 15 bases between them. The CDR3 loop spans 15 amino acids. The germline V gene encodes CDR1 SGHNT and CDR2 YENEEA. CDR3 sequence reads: CASSFAPGTQDTQYF. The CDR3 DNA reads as TGTGCCAGCAGCTTCGCACCGGGAACCCAAGATACGCAGTATTTT.